This T cell receptor beta chain was sequenced for a study of blood T cell repertoires in COVID-19. Study summary: Specimens from acute and convalescent COVID-19 originated in the United States, Italy and Spain. The analysed material was cDNA or gDNA that came from T cells, B-cell-depleted T cells, or PBMCs.

The ends were cut back, 6 bases at V and 1 base at J, with 10 bases in the middle. This CDR3 is 15 amino acids long. Germline V gene sequence: CDR1 MDHEN, CDR2 SYDVKM. The authors' processing: Amplifying reference gene primers gave estimates of nucleated cell counts. Clones were sequenced by immunoSEQ multiplex PCR, and TCRdb holds only the in-frame ones, with some missing. V and J calls and clone size are as listed in that table; D and trimming were resolved from the DNA. In the table there are approximately 250,000 clones, roughly 80% of which are singletons. This chain uses TRBV28 with TRBJ2-6, with D perhaps TRBD1 (5 bases). Input material: peripheral blood. The receptor was derived from a woman in her sixties or seventies with active or convalescent COVID-19. CDR3 amino acids: CASRQRGSGANVLTF. CDR3 nucleotide sequence: TGTGCCAGCAGACAAAGGGGTTCTGGGGCCAACGTCCTGACTTTC.